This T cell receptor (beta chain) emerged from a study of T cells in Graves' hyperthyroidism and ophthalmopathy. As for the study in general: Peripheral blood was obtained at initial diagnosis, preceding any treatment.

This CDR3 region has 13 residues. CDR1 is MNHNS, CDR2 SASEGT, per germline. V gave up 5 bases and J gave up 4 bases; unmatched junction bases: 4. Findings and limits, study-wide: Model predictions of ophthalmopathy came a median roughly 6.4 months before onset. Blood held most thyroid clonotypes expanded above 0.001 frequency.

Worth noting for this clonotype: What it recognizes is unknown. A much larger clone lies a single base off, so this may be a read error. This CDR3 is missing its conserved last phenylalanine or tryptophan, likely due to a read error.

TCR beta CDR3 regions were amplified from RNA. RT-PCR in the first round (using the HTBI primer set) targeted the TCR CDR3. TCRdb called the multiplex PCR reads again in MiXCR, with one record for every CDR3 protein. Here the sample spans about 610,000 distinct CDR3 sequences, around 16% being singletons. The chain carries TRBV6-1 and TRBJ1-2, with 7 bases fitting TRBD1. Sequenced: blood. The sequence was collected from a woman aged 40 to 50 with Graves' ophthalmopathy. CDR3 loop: CASSRGQSYGYTL. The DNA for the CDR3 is TGTGCCAGCAGTCGGGGACAGAGCTATGGCTACACCCTC.